This T cell receptor beta chain was identified during a study of OX40 agonist ivuxolimab in advanced cancers. Study-wide context: An agonistic human IgG2 monoclonal antibody against OX40 (CD134) was given. Patients receiving dose escalation had hepatocellular carcinoma, melanoma, renal cell or head and neck cancer. Having had anti-PD-1, anti-PD-L1 or anti-CTLA-4 therapy before was allowed, and roughly 40% had some. General study points: Researchers did not establish what antigens the expanded peripheral T cells target.

The repertoire was sequenced with immunoSEQ multiplex PCR; TCRdb's copy has only in-frame clones and lacks some. The sample has about 43,000 clones, approximately 89% seen once. CDR3 length equals 13 residues. Per germline, CDR1 MGHRA and CDR2 YSYEKL. V shed 4 bases and J shed 9 bases, with 14 bases lying between them. Remarks on this clone: Its matching antigen is unknown.

This TCR came from an adult with an advanced solid tumor such as melanoma, head and neck, liver or kidney cancer. This sequence joins TRBV4-1 and TRBJ2-3; the D is unclear. Material: CD4+ or CD8+ T cells sorted from blood, obtained in a trial of the OX40 agonist ivuxolimab. CDR3 nucleotide sequence: TGCGCCAGCAGCCCTCTAGTCTTCTCGACGCAGTATTTT. This gives the protein CASSPLVFSTQYF.